The clone carrying this T cell receptor (beta chain) has a handful of counts. This sample was taken from a study of T cells in Graves' hyperthyroidism and ophthalmopathy. Using RNA transcripts as the source, TCR beta CDR3 regions were amplified. In the first-round RT-PCR of the TCR CDR3, the HTBI primer set was used. TCRdb reprocessed the multiplex PCR reads with MiXCR, giving one entry per CDR3 protein. The sample contains around 690,000 distinct CDR3 sequences, roughly 17% of which appear only once. Germline V gene sequence: CDR1 SEHNR, CDR2 FQNEAQ (reference sequence). This CDR3 contains 15 residues. V dropped 5 bases and J dropped 0 bases, with 12 bases sitting between them.

J is TRBJ2-3 and V is TRBV7-9; D perhaps matches TRBD2 (5 bases). The origin of this receptor is a man in his fifties with Graves' hyperthyroidism. The sample was blood. Here the CDR3 reads CASSTRDPSTDTQYF. CDR3 DNA sequence: TGTGCCAGCAGCACACGGGATCCCAGCACAGATACGCAGTATTTT.